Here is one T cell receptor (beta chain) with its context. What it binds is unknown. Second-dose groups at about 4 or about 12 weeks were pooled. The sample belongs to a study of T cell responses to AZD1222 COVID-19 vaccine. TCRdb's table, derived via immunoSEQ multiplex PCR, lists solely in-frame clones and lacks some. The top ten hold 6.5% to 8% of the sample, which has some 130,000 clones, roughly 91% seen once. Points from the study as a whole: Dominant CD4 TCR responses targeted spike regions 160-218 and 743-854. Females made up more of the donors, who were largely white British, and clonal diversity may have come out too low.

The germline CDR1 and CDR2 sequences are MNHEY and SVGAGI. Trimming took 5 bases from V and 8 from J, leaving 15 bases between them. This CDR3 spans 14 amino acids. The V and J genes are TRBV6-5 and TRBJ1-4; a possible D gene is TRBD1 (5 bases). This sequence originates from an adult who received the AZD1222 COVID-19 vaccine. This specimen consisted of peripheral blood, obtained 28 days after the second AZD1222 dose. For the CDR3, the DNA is TGTGCCAGCAGTATACAGGTGCCGAAGGAAAAACTGTTTTTT. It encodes CASSIQVPKEKLFF.